This paragraph covers one TCR beta chain sequence. Using immunoSEQ multiplex PCR, the repertoire was profiled, and TCRdb retains in-frame clones only, with some absent. The sample lists over 80,000 clones; about nine tenths were seen once. This specimen comes from a study of siplizumab effects on memory and regulatory T cells. Germline V gives CDR1 SNHLY, CDR2 FYNNEI. CDR3 length: 19 residues. Trimming removed 6 bases from V and 7 bases from J, with 30 bases in between. Sequenced input: Tregs sorted from blood. The chain carries TRBV2 and TRBJ1-4, with D perhaps matching TRBD1 (5 bases). The sequence came from a human donor in good health. The CDR3 reads CASSARVGLALGGGEKLFF. DNA for the CDR3: TGTGCCAGCAGCGCCCGAGTAGGGCTTGCTCTCGGGGGAGGTGAAAAACTGTTTTTT.